This T cell receptor (beta chain) was recovered during a study of T cell repertoires in cytomegalovirus infection. General study findings and limits: What dominated the ex vivo response were HLA-C-restricted CMV-specific TCR beta clonotypes.

To note about this clonotype: The target antigen is unknown.

The J segment lost 5 bases and the V segment lost 0 bases, leaving 10 bases of the junction unmatched. Germline values: CDR1 SGHAT, CDR2 FQNNGV. This CDR3 spans 18 amino acids. Each CDR3 protein gets one entry after TCRdb re-called the reads with MiXCR. The table records about 270,000 distinct CDR3 sequences, around 20% of them present only once. Material: cultured PBMCs, obtained from culture after CMV antigen stimulation. This receptor was taken from a human donor in good health (CMV status not recorded). Some clones in this sample may be carry-over from other donors' samples. The chain joins TRBV11-2 to TRBJ2-1; 10 nucleotides align to TRBD1. Written as DNA, the CDR3 is TGTGCCAGCAGCTTAGATTGGACAGGGGGAAGGAAGGACAATGAGCAGTTCTTC. Translating gives CASSLDWTGGRKDNEQFF.